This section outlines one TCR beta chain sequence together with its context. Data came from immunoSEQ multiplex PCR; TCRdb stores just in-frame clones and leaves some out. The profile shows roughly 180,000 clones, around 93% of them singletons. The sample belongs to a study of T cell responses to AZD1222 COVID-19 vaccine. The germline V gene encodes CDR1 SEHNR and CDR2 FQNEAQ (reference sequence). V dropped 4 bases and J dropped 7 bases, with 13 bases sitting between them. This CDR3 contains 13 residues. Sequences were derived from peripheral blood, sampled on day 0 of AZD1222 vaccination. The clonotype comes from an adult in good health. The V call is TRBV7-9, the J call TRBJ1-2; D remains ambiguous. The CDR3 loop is CASSSSRELGYTF. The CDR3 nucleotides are TGTGCCAGCAGCTCGTCGAGGGAGCTTGGCTACACCTTC. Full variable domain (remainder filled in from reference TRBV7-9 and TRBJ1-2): DTGVSQNPRHKITKRGQNVTFRCDPISEHNRLYWYRQTLGQGPEFLTYFQNEAQLEKSRLLSDRFSAERPKGSFSTLEIQRTEQGDSAMYLCASSSSRELGYTFGSGTRLTVV.